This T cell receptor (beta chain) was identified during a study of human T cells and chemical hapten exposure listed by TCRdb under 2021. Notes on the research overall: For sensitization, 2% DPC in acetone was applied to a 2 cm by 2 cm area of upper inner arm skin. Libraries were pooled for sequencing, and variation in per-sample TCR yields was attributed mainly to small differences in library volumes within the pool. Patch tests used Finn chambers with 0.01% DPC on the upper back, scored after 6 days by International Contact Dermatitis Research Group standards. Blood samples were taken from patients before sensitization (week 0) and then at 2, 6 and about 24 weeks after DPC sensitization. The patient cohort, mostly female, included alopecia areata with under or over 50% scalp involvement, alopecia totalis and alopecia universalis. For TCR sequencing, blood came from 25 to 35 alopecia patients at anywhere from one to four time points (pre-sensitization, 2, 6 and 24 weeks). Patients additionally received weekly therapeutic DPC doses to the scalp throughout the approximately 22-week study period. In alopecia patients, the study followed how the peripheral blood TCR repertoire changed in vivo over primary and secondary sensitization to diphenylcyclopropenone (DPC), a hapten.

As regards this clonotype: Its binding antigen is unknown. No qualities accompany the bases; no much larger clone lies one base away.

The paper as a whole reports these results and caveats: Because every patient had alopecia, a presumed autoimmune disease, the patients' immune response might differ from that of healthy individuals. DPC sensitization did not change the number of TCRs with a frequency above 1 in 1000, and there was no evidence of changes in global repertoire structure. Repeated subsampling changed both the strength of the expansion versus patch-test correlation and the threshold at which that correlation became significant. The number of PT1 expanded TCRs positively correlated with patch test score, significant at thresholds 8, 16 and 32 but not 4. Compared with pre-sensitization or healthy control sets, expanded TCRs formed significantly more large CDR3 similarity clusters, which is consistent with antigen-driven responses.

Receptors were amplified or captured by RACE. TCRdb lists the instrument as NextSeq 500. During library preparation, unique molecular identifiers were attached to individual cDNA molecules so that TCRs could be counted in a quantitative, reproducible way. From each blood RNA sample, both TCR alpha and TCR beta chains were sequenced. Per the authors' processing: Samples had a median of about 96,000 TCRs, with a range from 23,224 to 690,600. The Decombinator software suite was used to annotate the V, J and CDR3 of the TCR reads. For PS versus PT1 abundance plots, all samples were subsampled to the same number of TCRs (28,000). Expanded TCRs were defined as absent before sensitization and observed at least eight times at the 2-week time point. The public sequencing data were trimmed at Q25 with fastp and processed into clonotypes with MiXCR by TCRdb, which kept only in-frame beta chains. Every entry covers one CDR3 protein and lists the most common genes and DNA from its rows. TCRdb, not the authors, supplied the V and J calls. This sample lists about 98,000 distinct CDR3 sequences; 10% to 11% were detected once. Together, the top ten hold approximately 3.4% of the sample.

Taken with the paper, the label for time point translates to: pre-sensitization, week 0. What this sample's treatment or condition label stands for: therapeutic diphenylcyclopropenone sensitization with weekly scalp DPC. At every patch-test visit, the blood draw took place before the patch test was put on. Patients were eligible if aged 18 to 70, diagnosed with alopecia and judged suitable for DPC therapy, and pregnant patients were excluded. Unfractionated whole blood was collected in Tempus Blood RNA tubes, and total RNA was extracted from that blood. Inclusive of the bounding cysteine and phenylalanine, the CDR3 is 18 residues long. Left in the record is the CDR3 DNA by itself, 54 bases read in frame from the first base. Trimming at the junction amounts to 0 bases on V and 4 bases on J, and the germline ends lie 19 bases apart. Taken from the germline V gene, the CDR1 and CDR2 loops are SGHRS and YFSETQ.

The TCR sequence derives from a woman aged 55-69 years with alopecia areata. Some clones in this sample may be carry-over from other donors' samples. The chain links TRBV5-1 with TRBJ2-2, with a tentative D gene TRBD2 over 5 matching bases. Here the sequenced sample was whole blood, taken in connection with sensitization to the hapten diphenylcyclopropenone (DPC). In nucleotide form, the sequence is TGCGCCAGCAGCTTGGAATTGGCACAGAGCGGTCCCACCGGGGAGCTGTTTTTT. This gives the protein CASSLELAQSGPTGELFF. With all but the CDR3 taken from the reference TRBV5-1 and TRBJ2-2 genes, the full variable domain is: KAGVTQTPRYLIKTRGQQVTLSCSPISGHRSVSWYQQTPGQGLQFLFEYFSETQRNKGNFPGRFSGRQFSNSRSEMNVSTLELGDSALYLCASSLELAQSGPTGELFFGEGSRLTVL.